One and the same sample provided the 3 T cell receptor beta chains below, sequenced in a study of blood T cell repertoires in COVID-19. TCRdb's table, derived via immunoSEQ multiplex PCR, lists solely in-frame clones and lacks some. Of more than 150,000 clones in the sample, roughly four fifths are singletons; the top ten hold less than 15%. Sequencing used peripheral blood. The source of these receptors is a woman older than 75 with COVID-19, enrolled during active disease.

The J gene is TRBJ2-3, the V gene TRBV29-1, with D hard to call. Germline CDR1 is SQVTM and CDR2 is ANQGSEA. The CDR3 loop spans 13 amino acids. Between the trimmed V and J ends, which lost 7 bases and 1 base, there was a span of 12 bases. The CDR3 is CSALAAGTDTQYF. CDR3 bases: TGCAGCGCTTTGGCGGCGGGCACAGATACGCAGTATTTT.

V usage is TRBV28 and J usage is TRBJ2-2; TRBD2 is a possible D gene (6 bases). This CDR3 is 15 amino acids long. Germline V gene sequence: CDR1 MDHEN, CDR2 SYDVKM. The V gene lost 7 bases and the J gene lost 7 bases, with 19 bases spanning the gap. DNA for the CDR3: TGTGCCAGCACCCCGTTTGCAGGGACTCACGGGGAGCTGTTTTTT. Its protein product is CASTPFAGTHGELFF.

The chain employs TRBV5-4 and TRBJ1-2, with D possibly TRBD1 on 6 matching bases. V gave up 5 bases and J gave up 1 base, with 9 bases separating them. The CDR3 spans 13 residues. Germline values: CDR1 SGHNT, CDR2 YYREEE (reference sequence). The CDR3 region is CASRPGDNYGYTF. The CDR3 DNA follows: TGTGCCAGCAGACCAGGGGATAACTATGGCTACACCTTC.